This T cell receptor beta chain was retrieved from a study of human T cells and chemical hapten exposure. Study at large: Across its roughly 24 weeks, the study gave patients weekly diphenylcyclopropenone doses to the scalp.

During construction of the library, unique molecular identifiers were attached to individual cDNA molecules for quantitative, reproducible TCR counting. TCRdb re-derived calls from the RACE reads in MiXCR, one entry per CDR3 protein. This sample has roughly 38,000 distinct CDR3 sequences; approximately 12% occur once, and the top ten carry roughly 2%. Time point specified: pre-sensitization, week 0. The sample's treatment: therapeutic diphenylcyclopropenone sensitization with weekly scalp DPC. Total RNA extraction was carried out from unfractionated whole blood. Blood draws came before every patch-test application. The sequencing used whole blood, collected in connection with sensitization to the hapten diphenylcyclopropenone (DPC). The TCR originated in a woman aged 40-49 years with alopecia areata. Some clones in this sample may be carry-over from other donors' samples.

CDR3 in amino acids: CASSRNDRGIQPQHF. The CDR3 DNA follows: TGTGCCAGCAGTCGTAACGACAGGGGGATTCAGCCCCAGCATTTT. The V gene is TRBV7-8, the J gene TRBJ1-5, with 9 bases identical to TRBD1. The CDR3 has 15 amino acids. The trim removed 6 bases at V and 6 bases at J, leaving 9 bases unmatched. Germline assignment: CDR1 SGHVS and CDR2 FQNEAQ.